Below, 30 T cell receptor beta chains from the same sample are listed, as sequenced in a study of CD8 T cells in Susac syndrome. A quantity of roughly 0.5 to 1 ug RNA underwent reverse transcription using random hexamers. TCRdb re-called the immunoSEQ multiplex PCR reads with MiXCR, one entry per CDR3 protein. The sample has 150,000 or so distinct CDR3 sequences, approximately 94% seen once. The sequenced sample was CD4+ T cells from PBMCs. The receptor source for this set is a human donor with multiple sclerosis.

V and J are TRBV18 and TRBJ1-1; no clear D gene. The CDR3 consists of 12 residues. V lost 4 bases and J lost 4, with 7 bases in between. Germline values: CDR1 KGHSH, CDR2 LQKENI. Written as DNA, the CDR3 is TGTGCCAGCTCACAGTTAGTCACTGAAGCTTTCTTT. Translation: CASSQLVTEAFF.

The V and J genes are TRBV27 and TRBJ1-3; D gene uncertain. Per the germline V gene, CDR1 is MNHEY and CDR2 is SMNVEV (reference sequence). V was shortened by 0 bases and J by 6 bases, with 18 bases between the two germline ends. This CDR3 is 17 amino acids long. CDR3 sequence: CASSLSSQPYDLNTIYF. In nucleotides, the CDR3 is TGTGCCAGCAGTTTATCAAGTCAGCCCTACGACTTAAACACCATATATTTT.

The chain uses TRBV27 and TRBJ1-2, with D hard to call. Looked up from germline, CDR1 is MNHEY and CDR2 is SMNVEV (reference sequence). This CDR3 contains 13 residues. Between the trimmed V and J ends, which lost 0 bases and 5 bases, there was a span of 7 bases. The CDR3 region is CASSLSGIYGYTF. CDR3 bases: TGTGCCAGCAGTTTATCGGGAATTTATGGCTACACCTTC.

This clonotype is a singleton in its sample. CDR3 in amino acids: CASSESGQPQHF. The CDR3 region has the DNA TGCGCCAGCAGTGAGTCGGGCCAGCCCCAGCATTTT. The genes are TRBV10-1 and TRBJ1-5; D remains unclear. The CDR3 sequence is 12 residues long. The V gene's germline CDR1 is WNHNN and CDR2 SYGVQD (reference sequence). Trimming pared 0 bases from V and 7 bases from J, leaving 4 bases between.

The rearrangement uses TRBV2 and TRBJ1-3; TRBD1 might be the D (6 bases). Germline loops: CDR1 SNHLY, CDR2 FYNNEI. V was cut by 6 bases and J by 4 bases, with 10 bases left in between. The CDR3 is 13 residues long. The CDR3 DNA reads as TGTGCCAGCAGCGCAGGGGCCGGAAACACCATATATTTT. Translation: CASSAGAGNTIYF.

The rearrangement uses TRBV10-3 and TRBJ1-4; no clear D. The V end was cut by 2 bases, the J end by 10 bases, with 11 bases between. In germline, CDR1 is ENHRY, CDR2 SYGVKD. This CDR3 has 13 amino acids. DNA of the CDR3: TGTGCCATCAGTGAGCCGGAGCCTCCAAAACTGTTTTTT. Protein sequence: CAISEPEPPKLFF.

Here the CDR3 DNA reads TGCGCCAGCAGCTTCGGTTACTTAGGGAACAATGAGCAGTTCTTC. This encodes CASSFGYLGNNEQFF. The V and J genes are TRBV5-1 and TRBJ2-1; no firm D call. There are 15 residues in the CDR3. V gave up 2 bases and J gave up 5 bases, with 14 bases separating them. CDR1 SGHRS and CDR2 YFSETQ come from the germline V gene.

The chain has TRBV6-2 or TRBV6-3 and TRBJ2-7; the D gene is possibly TRBD2 (6 bases). The CDR3 runs 13 residues. Trimming shortened V by 0 bases and J by 5 bases, and 8 bases separated the two germline ends. Germline V gene data show CDR1 as MNHEY and CDR2 as SVGEGT. CDR3 sequence reads: CASSYSGRDEQYF. Written as DNA, the CDR3 is TGTGCCAGCAGTTACTCCGGGAGAGACGAGCAGTACTTC.

V is TRBV5-1 and J is TRBJ1-2; D unresolved. The ends were cut back, 1 base at V and 2 bases at J, with 3 bases in the middle. Germline V lookup: CDR1 SGHRS, CDR2 YFSETQ. This CDR3 spans 12 amino acids. CDR3 sequence reads: CASSLTNYGYTF. The CDR3 region has the DNA TGCGCCAGCAGCTTGACAAACTATGGCTACACCTTC.

This clonotype was recorded only once. V gene TRBV20-1 combines with J gene TRBJ2-5, with D uncertain. CDR1 and CDR2 from the germline V gene are DFQATT and SNEGSKA (reference sequence). The CDR3 consists of 13 residues. V was trimmed by 1 base and J by 4 bases, leaving 10 bases between them. This chain's CDR3 is CSARVTGGETQYF. The CDR3 DNA reads as TGCAGTGCTAGAGTGACCGGCGGAGAGACCCAGTACTTC.

V gene TRBV9 combines with J gene TRBJ2-1; 14 bases map to TRBD2. Germline V lookup: CDR1 SGDLS, CDR2 YYNGEE. This CDR3 has 16 residues. V dropped 3 bases and J dropped 4; count of bases not matched to a gene: 3. The CDR3 DNA sequence: TGTGCCAGCAGCGGTCGACTAGCGGGAGGGTACAATGAGCAGTTCTTC. It specifies CASSGRLAGGYNEQFF.

V is TRBV25-1 and J is TRBJ2-7; D is ambiguous. This CDR3 is 15 amino acids long. V lost 4 bases and J lost 7, with 20 bases in between. CDR1 and CDR2 from the germline V gene are MGHDK and SYGVNS. For the CDR3, the DNA is TGTGCCAGCAGTGGGGAAAATTACGCCCCGAGGGAGCAGTACTTC. Its translation is CASSGENYAPREQYF.

The J gene is TRBJ2-1, the V gene TRBV4-2; TRBD1 matches 7 bases. Germline loops: CDR1 LGHNA, CDR2 YNFKEQ. The CDR3 totals 17 residues. V gave up 5 bases and J gave up 1 base; unmatched junction bases: 11. The CDR3 DNA reads as TGTGCCAGCAGCTCGGACAGGCAAGGCCGTTCCTACAATGAGCAGTTCTTC. It codes for CASSSDRQGRSYNEQFF.

V usage is TRBV30 and J usage is TRBJ2-7; no firm D call. The CDR3 covers 12 residues. Trimming stripped 5 bases from V and 0 bases from J, with 8 bases between. In germline, CDR1 is GTSNPN, CDR2 SVGIG (reference sequence). DNA of the CDR3: TGTGCCTGGGGTGGGTACTCCTACGAGCAGTACTTC. This codes for CAWGGYSYEQYF.

The V and J genes are TRBV5-1 and TRBJ2-1, with 7 bases lining up with TRBD2. The CDR3 has 12 residues. Per the germline V gene, CDR1 is SGHRS and CDR2 is YFSETQ. Trimming took 2 bases from V and 10 from J; bases not matched to a gene: 3. The CDR3 nucleotides read TGCGCCAGCAGCTTACCGACTAGCGAGCAGTTCTTC. Amino acid sequence: CASSLPTSEQFF.

V gene TRBV20-1 combines with J gene TRBJ2-7; 7 bases map to TRBD2. CDR1 and CDR2 from the germline V gene are DFQATT and SNEGSKA (reference sequence). V lost 4 bases, J lost 4 bases, and 4 bases stayed unmatched. The CDR3 covers 12 residues. The CDR3 protein is CSATGGKYEQYF. For the CDR3, the DNA is TGCAGTGCTACGGGGGGTAAATACGAGCAGTACTTC.

J is TRBJ1-1 and V is TRBV21-1; the D call of TRBD1 is as the table states it, not checked on the DNA. TRBV21-1 is noted as a pseudogene. This CDR3 has 17 amino acids. The DNA for the CDR3 is TGTGCCAGCAGCACGTACAGGGGGCCGGGACCCAACACTGAAGCTTTCTTT. It yields the protein CASSTYRGPGPNTEAFF.

The chain is built from TRBV27 and TRBJ1-1, with 7 positions matching TRBD1. V was clipped by 8 bases and J by 7 bases; unmatched bases: 13. The CDR3 runs to 14 residues. Germline V gene lookup returns CDR1 MNHEY and CDR2 SMNVEV (reference sequence). CDR3 protein: CASLRTGGEIEAFF. Written as DNA, the CDR3 is TGTGCCAGCTTACGGACAGGCGGTGAGATTGAAGCTTTCTTT.

The rearrangement links TRBV18 to TRBJ2-7; TRBD1 might be the D (5 bases). Germline CDR1 is KGHSH and CDR2 is LQKENI. V lost 6 bases, J lost 1 base, and 13 bases lay in between. CDR3 size: 14 residues. CDR3 sequence (DNA): TGTGCCAGCTCGCCGGCGACAGTTTCCTACGAGCAGTACTTC. Its protein product is CASSPATVSYEQYF.

This clonotype was detected only a few times. V is TRBV12-3 or TRBV12-4 and J is TRBJ1-3; D not resolved. Trimming removed 5 bases at V and 10 bases at J, with 9 bases between. The CDR3 sequence is 11 residues long. The CDR3 bases are TGTGCCAGCAGTAATGGGAATACCATATATTTT. Protein: CASSNGNTIYF.

V is TRBV7-2 and J is TRBJ2-2, with 7 bases matching TRBD1. J lost 3 bases, V lost 5 bases, and 3 bases had no gene match. Germline CDR1 SGHTA, CDR2 FQGNSA. The CDR3 runs to 14 residues. CDR3 protein: CASSQGTDTGELFF. DNA of the CDR3: TGTGCCAGCAGCCAAGGGACAGACACCGGGGAGCTGTTTTTT. The full variable domain, completed using reference TRBV7-2 and TRBJ2-2, is GAGVSQSPSNKVTEKGKDVELRCDPISGHTALYWYRQSLGQGLEFLIYFQGNSAPDKSGLPSDRFSAERTGGSVSTLTIQRTQQEDSAVYLCASSQGTDTGELFFGEGSRLTVL.

This chain connects TRBV12-3 or TRBV12-4 to TRBJ1-1, with D tentatively TRBD1 (6 bases). Trimming pared 6 bases from V and 9 bases from J, leaving 20 bases between. This CDR3 region has 14 residues. CDR3 sequence (DNA): TGTGCCAGCAGCCGTACCGGGACACGATTTCAAGCTTTCTTT. Protein product: CASSRTGTRFQAFF.

The CDR3 region is CASSLAGQGGQPQHF. In DNA form, the CDR3 reads TGTGCCAGCAGCTTAGCGGGTCAGGGCGGCCAGCCCCAGCATTTT. V and J are TRBV7-2 and TRBJ1-5; perhaps TRBD1 as D (5 bases). Trimming shortened V by 0 bases and J by 7 bases, and 13 bases separated the two germline ends. CDR3 length: 15 residues. CDR1 and CDR2 (germline): SGHTA, FQGNSA.

The chain has TRBV12-3 or TRBV12-4 and TRBJ2-5; 8 bases map to TRBD1. The V and J ends lost 2 bases and 4 bases, in that order; junction bases with no gene match: 6. This CDR3 has 15 amino acids. The CDR3, as DNA: TGTGCCAGCAGTTTACAGGGGGCTCGTCGAGAGACCCAGTACTTC. Protein product: CASSLQGARRETQYF.

This clonotype is a singleton in its sample. The gene calls are TRBV7-7 and TRBJ2-2; unclear D gene. CDR1 and CDR2 from the germline V gene are SSHAT and FNYEAQ (reference sequence). The V gene lost 5 bases and the J gene lost 6 bases, with 10 bases spanning the gap. This CDR3 spans 13 amino acids. The CDR3 nucleotides are TGTGCCAGCAGCCACGACCGGGCCGGGGAGCTGTTTTTT. This gives the protein CASSHDRAGELFF.

J is TRBJ2-1 and V is TRBV12-3 or TRBV12-4; the D gene is possibly TRBD2 (6 bases). Trimming removed 5 bases at V and 7 bases at J, with 15 bases between. This CDR3 contains 14 residues. The CDR3 sequence is CASSRLVDGNEQFF. In DNA form, the CDR3 reads TGTGCCAGCAGTAGACTAGTCGATGGGAATGAGCAGTTCTTC.

The chain carries TRBV24-1 and TRBJ2-1; TRBD2 aligns across 7 bases. The germline CDR1 and CDR2 sequences are KGHDR and SFDVKD. V was clipped by 9 bases and J by 6 bases; unmatched bases: 13. The CDR3 totals 15 residues. The CDR3 sequence is CATPNRTSDLNEQFF. In DNA, the CDR3 is TGTGCCACCCCAAACCGTACTAGCGATCTCAATGAGCAGTTCTTC.

CDR3 DNA: TGTGCCTGGAGAGGCGACTTAGTGCAGTTCTTC. It encodes CAWRGDLVQFF. The gene calls are TRBV30 and TRBJ2-1; no definite D call. CDR1 and CDR2 from the germline V gene are GTSNPN and SVGIG (reference sequence). The length of the CDR3 is 11 residues. V dropped 3 bases and J dropped 12 bases, with 12 bases sitting between them.

This clonotype was counted once. The chain is built from TRBV3-1 and TRBJ1-1, with a possible D match to TRBD1 (6 bases). Looked up from germline, CDR1 is LGHDT and CDR2 is YNNKEL (reference sequence). The CDR3 loop spans 14 amino acids. V was shortened by 4 bases and J by 1 base, with 10 bases between the two germline ends. The CDR3 bases are TGTGCCAGCAGCCCCTGGACAGCGAACACTGAAGCTTTCTTT. It translates to CASSPWTANTEAFF.

This sequence joins TRBV5-6 and TRBJ2-5; maybe TRBD1 (7 bases). Trimming stripped 0 bases from V and 6 bases from J, with 12 bases between. The germline V gene encodes CDR1 SGHDT and CDR2 YYEEEE. The CDR3 has 14 residues. This CDR3 reads CASSLDRGGKTQYF. In DNA, the CDR3 is TGTGCCAGCAGCTTGGACAGGGGCGGGAAGACCCAGTACTTC.